Below are 13 T cell receptor beta chains sequenced from a single sample in a study of HIV-infected patients and healthy controls. No cell fractionation was done, so the repertoire covers all unsorted peripheral blood T cells. Reverse transcription used about 500 ng RNA and constant-region primers for alpha and beta. Using multiplexing indices, alpha and beta chain libraries were generated apart by chain-specific third strand synthesis. Using its own MiXCR run on the 5' RACE reads, TCRdb lists one record per CDR3 protein. The profile covers under 20,000 distinct CDR3 sequences, with around 10% appearing a single time and 2.5% to 4% taken by the ten largest. Source material: blood. These receptors all stem from an adult in good health.

This clonotype was seen at least ten times. This chain uses TRBV6-2 or TRBV6-3 with TRBJ2-1, with TRBD1 matching 10 bases. Germline loops: CDR1 MNHEY, CDR2 SVGEGT. The ends lost 5 bases at V and 7 bases at J; junction bases unmatched: 14. The CDR3 has 17 amino acids. For the CDR3, the DNA is TGTGCCAGCAGTGGCTTGCCGGGACAGGGGCGTTGGAATGAGCAGTTCTTC. Its protein is CASSGLPGQGRWNEQFF.

This clonotype has a count of ten or more. This chain uses TRBV6-5 with TRBJ2-2, with TRBD1 matching over 8 bases. This CDR3 is built from 16 residues. The germline CDR1 and CDR2 sequences are MNHEY and SVGAGI. V lost 6 bases and J lost 2; bases outside the gene matches: 8. CDR3 sequence: CASRIGQGVNTGELFF. CDR3 nucleotides: TGTGCCAGCAGGATTGGACAGGGCGTAAACACCGGGGAGCTGTTTTTT.

This clonotype was found many times. The V call is TRBV6-5, the J call TRBJ2-3; 7 nucleotides agree with TRBD2. V lost 4 bases to trimming and J lost 4 bases; unmatched junction nucleotides: 8. This CDR3 contains 15 residues. Germline assignment: CDR1 MNHEY and CDR2 SVGAGI. CDR3 loop: CASSSNSLAADTQYF. The CDR3 coding sequence is TGTGCCAGCAGTTCAAACAGTCTAGCGGCAGATACGCAGTATTTT.

This clonotype occurred many times. The V call is TRBV7-9, the J call TRBJ2-2, with D possibly TRBD1 on 5 matching bases. The germline gives CDR1 SEHNR, CDR2 FQNEAQ (reference sequence). Trimming shortened V by 1 base and J by 6 bases, and 21 bases separated the two germline ends. The CDR3 contains 18 residues. The CDR3 sequence: CASSLGLRTTRTPGELFF. The CDR3 DNA reads as TGTGCCAGCAGCTTAGGTCTGAGGACAACCAGAACACCCGGGGAGCTGTTTTTT.

Within the sample, this clonotype is medium-sized (0.01 to 0.1%). The chain couples TRBV7-8 to TRBJ2-3; 8 bases fit TRBD2. Germline CDR1 SGHVS, CDR2 FQNEAQ. The CDR3 covers 15 residues. After removal of 5 bases from V and 5 bases from J, the junction contained 9 bases not matched to a gene. The DNA of the CDR3 is TGTGCCAGCAGCCCGGGACCGGGAGGGCGAGATACGCAGTATTTT. Its translation: CASSPGPGGRDTQYF.

This clonotype was seen at least ten times. V and J are TRBV20-1 and TRBJ2-7, with 11 bases that match TRBD2. The CDR3 has 15 residues. V lost 6 bases, J lost 3 bases, and 10 bases stayed unmatched. Germline CDR1 reads DFQATT; CDR2 reads SNEGSKA (reference sequence). This CDR3 is CSARIRLAGYYEQYF. For the CDR3, the DNA is TGCAGTGCCCGTATTCGACTAGCGGGATACTACGAGCAGTACTTC.

A few counts support this clonotype. This chain joins TRBV5-1 and TRBJ2-5, with D uncertain. CDR1 and CDR2 from the germline V gene are SGHRS and YFSETQ. CDR3 length: 14 amino acids. V was shortened by 0 bases and J by 0 bases, with 6 bases between the two germline ends. The CDR3: CASSLGAHQETQYF. The CDR3 nucleotides read TGCGCCAGCAGCTTGGGAGCCCACCAAGAGACCCAGTACTTC.

This clonotype is medium-sized by share. This chain connects TRBV29-1 to TRBJ2-1; D remains unclear. Germline V gene data show CDR1 as SQVTM and CDR2 as ANQGSEA. V lost 7 bases and J 3 bases, leaving 7 bases between the germline ends. The CDR3 has 11 amino acids. Here the CDR3 reads CSGTSYNEQFF. The CDR3 DNA is TGCAGCGGGACCAGCTACAATGAGCAGTTCTTC.

This clonotype was seen repeatedly, ten times or more. The chain recombines TRBV20-1 with TRBJ1-6, with 10 bases aligning to TRBD1. Germline loops: CDR1 DFQATT, CDR2 SNEGSKA (reference sequence). The CDR3 loop spans 17 amino acids. V was clipped by 3 bases and J by 2 bases; unmatched bases: 7. CDR3 amino acids: CSASGQGGFTYNSPLHF. The CDR3 nucleotides read TGCAGTGCTAGCGGACAGGGGGGCTTCACCTATAATTCACCCCTCCACTTT.

This clonotype was counted many times. The rearrangement uses TRBV14 and TRBJ2-3; D uncertain. V lost 1 base and J 5 bases, leaving 4 bases between the germline ends. This CDR3 has 12 amino acids. Germline V gives CDR1 SGHDN, CDR2 FVKESK. The CDR3 spells CASSQAIDTQYF. CDR3 DNA sequence: TGTGCCAGCAGCCAAGCAATAGATACGCAGTATTTT.

This clonotype is deemed medium-sized. The V gene is TRBV9, the J gene TRBJ2-1; 12 nucleotides match TRBD2. V dropped 3 bases and J dropped 5; count of bases not matched to a gene: 3. Germline values: CDR1 SGDLS, CDR2 YYNGEE. The CDR3 extends over 15 amino acids. CDR3 nucleotides: TGTGCCAGCAGCGGGGCTAGCGGGGGGGACAATGAGCAGTTCTTC. This translates into CASSGASGGDNEQFF.

This clonotype has a count of ten or more. The chain links TRBV19 to TRBJ1-4; perhaps TRBD1 as D (5 bases). V was cut by 6 bases and J by 7 bases, with 18 bases left in between. Per the germline V gene, CDR1 is LNHDA and CDR2 is SQIVND (reference sequence). The CDR3 covers 15 residues. The CDR3 coding sequence is TGTGCCAGTAGCCCCGGGACCGTCGCCAGTGAAAAACTGTTTTTT. Translated: CASSPGTVASEKLFF.

This clonotype appeared many times. The V and J genes are TRBV20-1 and TRBJ1-1, with 7 bases lining up with TRBD1. The CDR3 extends over 14 amino acids. Trimming at V came to 3 bases and at J to 5 bases, leaving 9 bases not matched to a gene. CDR1 DFQATT and CDR2 SNEGSKA come from the germline V gene (reference sequence). The DNA for the CDR3 is TGCAGTGCTAGCCCAGACAGGGTGAGGACTGAAGCTTTCTTT. Amino acids: CSASPDRVRTEAFF.